This TCR beta chain was identified during a study of blood T cells in healthy people across ages. This clonotype has a handful of counts. Its target is not known. It was approximately 10 milliliters of peripheral blood that were drawn from each donor. A minimum of 7 million PBMCs was isolated per sample. Findings of the study overall: Naive and antigen-experienced cells could not be conclusively compared, given unsorted PBMCs.

This CDR3 spans 15 amino acids. J lost 0 bases, V lost 10 bases, and 5 bases had no gene match. Germline CDR1 and CDR2: SNHLY and FYNNEI. A second PCR of 7 to 11 cycles used a sample-barcoded 5' primer and a J-beta primer mix. No fewer than 2.5 million CDR3-containing paired-end reads came from each sample. TCRdb analysed the 5' RACE reads with MiXCR anew, one entry per CDR3 protein. Among about 670,000 distinct CDR3 sequences listed, more than 45% were seen once. This chain links TRBV2 with TRBJ2-1; 11 bases align to TRBD2. This clonotype originated in a woman over 75 in good health. The sequenced sample was blood. CDR3 loop: CATTLAGGSYNEQFF. The DNA of the CDR3 is TGTGCCACCACGCTAGCGGGGGGCTCCTACAATGAGCAGTTCTTC.